What follows are 24 T cell receptor beta chains derived from one specimen sequenced in a study of T cells in Graves' hyperthyroidism and ophthalmopathy. It was RNA transcripts that yielded the amplified TCR beta CDR3 regions. The study used the HTBI primer set for a first-round RT-PCR of the TCR CDR3. TCRdb called the multiplex PCR reads again in MiXCR, with one record for every CDR3 protein. The profile covers a few hundred thousand distinct CDR3 sequences, with 15% to 19% appearing a single time and about a quarter taken by the ten largest. The sample comprised blood. These receptors were collected from a woman aged 18 to 35 with Graves' hyperthyroidism that later progressed to Graves' ophthalmopathy.

CDR3 protein: CASSRRDRGQATEAFF. DNA for the CDR3: TGTGCCAGCAGCCGACGGGACAGGGGGCAGGCCACTGAAGCTTTCTTT. This chain links TRBV7-9 with TRBJ1-1; 12 bases line up with TRBD1. Germline V gene sequence: CDR1 SEHNR, CDR2 FQNEAQ (reference sequence). The ends lost 5 bases at V and 4 bases at J; junction bases unmatched: 8. The CDR3 has 16 amino acids.

The chain has TRBV3-1 and TRBJ2-1, with 8 nucleotides matching TRBD1. The CDR3 has 14 amino acids. Germline CDR1 reads LGHDT; CDR2 reads YNNKEL (reference sequence). The junction had 6 bases not matched to a gene; V was cut back by 4 bases and J by 7 bases. CDR3 nucleotides: TGTGCCAGCAGCCTCGGACAGGGAGGTAATGAGCAGTTCTTC. Translated: CASSLGQGGNEQFF.

The V gene is TRBV5-1, the J gene TRBJ2-5; weak D call: TRBD2 (6 bases). CDR1 and CDR2 (germline): SGHRS, YFSETQ. This CDR3 has 14 residues. Trimming stripped 0 bases from V and 4 bases from J, with 10 bases between. CDR3 sequence reads: CASSLGAGRETQYF. The CDR3 DNA follows: TGCGCCAGCAGCTTGGGGGCCGGGAGAGAGACCCAGTACTTC.

This chain links TRBV7-8 with TRBJ2-5; 11 nucleotides match TRBD2. The CDR3 length is 17 residues. Germline assignment: CDR1 SGHVS and CDR2 FQNEAQ. V lost 1 base to trimming and J lost 6 bases; unmatched junction nucleotides: 10. The CDR3 loop is CASSLDALAGEVQTQYF. DNA for the CDR3: TGTGCCAGCAGCTTAGACGCACTAGCGGGAGAAGTGCAGACCCAGTACTTC.

With regard to this clonotype: The CDR3 does not end in the conserved phenylalanine or tryptophan, so this is likely a read error. The chain uses TRBV30 and TRBJ1-1; 10 nucleotides line up with TRBD1. This CDR3 has 14 residues. Germline CDR1 is GTSNPN and CDR2 is SVGIG (reference sequence). V was pared by 2 bases and J by 3 bases, with 3 bases of the junction left unmatched. The CDR3 DNA is TGTGCCTGGAGTCCGGGGACAGGGGACACTGAAGCTTTCCTT. Translation: CAWSPGTGDTEAFL.

This clonotype was detected ten times or more. The genes are TRBV2 and TRBJ2-7, with TRBD1 matching 9 bases. Per germline, CDR1 SNHLY and CDR2 FYNNEI. The CDR3 runs to 15 residues. With V trimmed by 0 bases and J by 7 bases, 7 bases remained unmatched. The CDR3 nucleotides read TGTGCCAGCAGTGAAGCGCTTAACAGGGGGCGAGAGCAGTACTTC. This translates into CASSEALNRGREQYF.

This sequence joins TRBV5-4 and TRBJ2-1, with 9 bases aligning to TRBD2. This CDR3 comprises 17 residues. The V gene end was trimmed by 3 bases and the J gene end by 7 bases; junction bases not matched to a gene: 14. The germline CDR1 and CDR2 sequences are SGHNT and YYREEE (reference sequence). In DNA form, the CDR3 reads TGTGCCAGCAGCTCACCTTTAGCGGGAGCTGTGGGGAATGAGCAGTTCTTC. Its translation is CASSSPLAGAVGNEQFF.

CDR3 residues: CASSLGEEAYEQYF. Written as DNA, the CDR3 is TGTGCCAGCAGCTTGGGGGAAGAGGCCTACGAGCAGTACTTC. The gene calls are TRBV2 and TRBJ2-7, with D perhaps TRBD1 or TRBD2 (5 bases each). The CDR3 runs to 14 residues. CDR1 is SNHLY, CDR2 FYNNEI, per germline. V shed 6 bases and J shed 2 bases, with 14 bases lying between them.

This clonotype was counted ten times or more. The chain uses TRBV5-1 and TRBJ2-2; D is perhaps TRBD2 (6 bases). The CDR3 totals 16 residues. Trimming took off 0 bases at V and 7 bases at J, with 16 bases between the two ends. Per germline, CDR1 SGHRS and CDR2 YFSETQ. The CDR3 here is CASSLGSAGSGGELFF. The DNA for the CDR3 is TGCGCCAGCAGCTTGGGCTCCGCGGGATCCGGCGGGGAGCTGTTTTTT.

This clonotype was recorded only once. This rearrangement joins TRBV7-2 to TRBJ1-2, with D unresolved. The ends were cut back, 8 bases at V and 1 base at J, with 8 bases in the middle. The CDR3 is 12 amino acids. Germline CDR1 is SGHTA and CDR2 is FQGNSA. Here the CDR3 reads CASAGINYGYTF. The CDR3 bases are TGTGCCAGCGCGGGCATTAACTATGGCTACACCTTC.

The chain links TRBV7-2 to TRBJ1-5; D unresolved. The CDR3 runs to 15 residues. V was clipped by 6 bases and J by 0 bases, with 12 bases between them. Germline V gives CDR1 SGHTA, CDR2 FQGNSA. CDR3 nucleotides: TGTGCCAGCAGGTTTAGGACGGATAGCAATCAGCCCCAGCATTTT. Protein: CASRFRTDSNQPQHF.

V and J are TRBV7-9 and TRBJ2-7; 12 nucleotides agree with TRBD2. Trimming at V came to 5 bases and at J to 1 base, leaving 3 bases not matched to a gene. From germline, CDR1 is SEHNR and CDR2 FQNEAQ (reference sequence). The CDR3 length is 15 residues. The CDR3 loop reads CASSIGLAGSYEQYF. Here the CDR3 DNA reads TGTGCCAGCAGCATAGGACTAGCGGGATCCTACGAGCAGTACTTC.

In this sample, this clonotype turned up many times. The chain joins TRBV28 to TRBJ2-1; TRBD1 aligns across 10 bases. Trimming took 6 bases from V and 4 from J; bases not matched to a gene: 9. The CDR3 loop spans 16 amino acids. The germline gives CDR1 MDHEN, CDR2 SYDVKM. CDR3 loop: CASSTRGQGSYNEQFF. CDR3 DNA sequence: TGTGCCAGCAGCACCCGGGGACAGGGGTCGTACAATGAGCAGTTCTTC.

In DNA form, the CDR3 reads TGCAGTGCCACCGGGACTAGCGGTAACAATGAGCAGTTCTTC. This translates into CSATGTSGNNEQFF. This chain uses TRBV20-1 with TRBJ2-1; 11 nucleotides line up with TRBD2. V lost 6 bases, J lost 5 bases, and 6 bases stayed unmatched. Germline-derived CDR1 and CDR2 are DFQATT and SNEGSKA (reference sequence). CDR3 length: 14 amino acids.

This clonotype was seen at least ten times. The genes are TRBV18 and TRBJ2-1; 12 bases are a match to TRBD1. Germline CDR1 reads KGHSH; CDR2 reads LQKENI. The CDR3 is 17 residues long. Losses at the gene ends were 1 base for V and 5 bases for J; bases not matched to a gene: 6. The CDR3 is CASSPLPGQGANNEQFF. CDR3 coding DNA: TGTGCCAGCTCACCACTTCCGGGACAGGGGGCAAACAATGAGCAGTTCTTC.

This clonotype was observed at least ten times. The chain recombines TRBV5-6 with TRBJ2-1; D is unresolved. V dropped 4 bases and J dropped 6 bases, with 11 bases sitting between them. CDR3 length equals 13 residues. Germline V gene data show CDR1 as SGHDT and CDR2 as YYEEEE. CDR3 DNA sequence: TGTGCCAGCAGCCCCGAACGGCGCAATGAGCAGTTCTTC. Translating gives CASSPERRNEQFF.

The gene calls are TRBV4-3 and TRBJ1-4; D gene unclear. The CDR3 has 15 residues. Germline values: CDR1 LGHNA, CDR2 YSLEER. With 0 bases removed from V and 8 bases from J, the gap between germline ends came to 13 bases. This CDR3 is CASSQDPQVREKLFF. The CDR3 region has the DNA TGCGCCAGCAGCCAAGATCCCCAGGTTAGAGAAAAACTGTTTTTT.

In its sample, this clonotype was seen many times. J is TRBJ2-6 and V is TRBV2; possible D gene TRBD1, 5 bases. Trimming pared 4 bases from V and 2 bases from J, leaving 6 bases between. The CDR3 is made up of 14 amino acids. The germline gives CDR1 SNHLY, CDR2 FYNNEI. The CDR3 DNA follows: TGTGCCAGCAGTGGGGGCGCTGGGGCCAACGTCCTGACTTTC. Residues: CASSGGAGANVLTF.

The chain links TRBV7-4 to TRBJ2-5, with 8 bases matching TRBD2. The CDR3 length is 15 residues. The germline CDR1 and CDR2 sequences are SGHVT and SQSDAQ. The ends lost 5 bases at V and 5 bases at J; junction bases unmatched: 10. The CDR3 sequence is CASSHNVAGMETQYF. As DNA, the CDR3 is TGTGCCAGCAGCCATAATGTAGCGGGAATGGAGACCCAGTACTTC.

This clonotype was found a few times. This sequence joins TRBV3-1 and TRBJ2-1, with 8 bases lining up with TRBD2. V dropped 3 bases and J dropped 4; count of bases not matched to a gene: 5. CDR3 length: 15 amino acids. Germline V CDR1 and CDR2: LGHDT, YNNKEL (reference sequence). The CDR3: CASSQGSGNYNEQFF. CDR3 DNA sequence: TGTGCCAGCAGCCAGGGTAGCGGGAATTACAATGAGCAGTTCTTC.

The table lists this clonotype with a few counts. This rearrangement joins TRBV7-6 to TRBJ1-6; possible D gene TRBD1, 5 bases. The CDR3 length is 14 residues. Trimming stripped 0 bases from V and 8 bases from J, with 8 bases between. Germline-derived CDR1 and CDR2 are SGHVS and FNYEAQ. The DNA for the CDR3 is TGTGCCAGCAGCTTAGCCCAGGGTGATTCACCCCTCCACTTT. This sequence encodes CASSLAQGDSPLHF. Looking up the rest from reference TRBV7-6 and TRBJ1-6 gives the full variable domain: GAGVSQSPRYKVTKRGQDVALRCDPISGHVSLYWYRQALGQGPEFLTYFNYEAQQDKSGLPNDRFSAERPEGSISTLTIQRTEQRDSAMYRCASSLAQGDSPLHFGNGTRLTVT.

This clonotype occurred a few times. V and J are TRBV9 and TRBJ1-3; no definite D call. The CDR3 totals 15 residues. The germline V and J ends were trimmed by 0 bases and 4 bases, with 11 bases remaining between them. CDR1 and CDR2 from the germline V gene are SGDLS and YYNGEE. The CDR3 DNA reads as TGTGCCAGCAGCGTAGACGGGAGGTCAGGAAACACCATATATTTT. This codes for CASSVDGRSGNTIYF.

V gene TRBV11-3 combines with J gene TRBJ1-6, with 10 bases aligning to TRBD1. Germline trimming cut 4 bases from V and 4 bases from J; bases unmatched to any gene: 7. Germline V gives CDR1 SGHNT, CDR2 YENEEA. This CDR3 comprises 17 residues. The CDR3 reads CASSSIGQGEYNSPLHF. CDR3 sequence (DNA): TGTGCCAGCAGCTCCATCGGACAGGGGGAATATAATTCACCCCTCCACTTT.

The chain employs TRBV7-9 and TRBJ2-7; TRBD1 is a possible D gene (5 bases). The germline gives CDR1 SEHNR, CDR2 FQNEAQ (reference sequence). The V end lost 5 bases, the J end lost 3 bases, and 20 bases lay between the germline ends. The CDR3 totals 16 residues. The CDR3 DNA follows: TGTGCCAGCAGCCCGGACACCACCAATCCATACTACGAGCAGTACTTC. It translates to CASSPDTTNPYYEQYF.